Reported below is one TCR beta chain. The data stem from a study of blood T cell repertoires in COVID-19. The ends lost 6 bases at V and 3 bases at J; junction bases unmatched: 13. Germline V gene lookup returns CDR1 LGHNT and CDR2 FRNRAP. There are 17 residues in the CDR3. Sequencing used immunoSEQ multiplex PCR; TCRdb keeps in-frame clones, though not all of them. The sample holds some 700,000 clones, just under 90% seen once. This TCR came from a woman aged 18-30 years with acute or convalescent COVID-19. The V and J genes are TRBV12-5 and TRBJ1-5; 8 bases map to TRBD1. The sample taken for sequencing was peripheral blood. Written as DNA, the CDR3 is TGTGCTAGTGGGGAGAGGACAGGGCGGGAATACAATCAGCCCCAGCATTTT. It specifies CASGERTGREYNQPQHF.